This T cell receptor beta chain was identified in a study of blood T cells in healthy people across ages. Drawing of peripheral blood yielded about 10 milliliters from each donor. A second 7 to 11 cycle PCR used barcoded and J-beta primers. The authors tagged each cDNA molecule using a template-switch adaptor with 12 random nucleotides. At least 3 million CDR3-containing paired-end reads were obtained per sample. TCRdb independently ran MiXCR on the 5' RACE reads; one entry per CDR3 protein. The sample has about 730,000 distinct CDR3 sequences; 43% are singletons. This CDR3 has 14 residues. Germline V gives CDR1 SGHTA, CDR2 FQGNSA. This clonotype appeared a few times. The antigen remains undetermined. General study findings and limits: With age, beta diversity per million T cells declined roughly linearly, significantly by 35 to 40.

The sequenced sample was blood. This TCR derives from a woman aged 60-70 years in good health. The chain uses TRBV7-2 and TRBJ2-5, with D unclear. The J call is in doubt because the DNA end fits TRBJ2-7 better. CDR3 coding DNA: TGTGCCAGCAGCTCGTCCTGGGTAGCAGGCGAGCAGTACTTC. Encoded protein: CASSSSWVAGEQYF.